These 28 T cell receptor beta chains were all obtained from the same sample, sequenced in a study of blood T cell repertoires in COVID-19. Clones were read by immunoSEQ multiplex PCR, and TCRdb kept only the in-frame ones, dropping some. Of more than 300,000 clones in the sample, under 90% were seen once. The sequenced sample consisted of PBMCs or T cells enriched from blood (not recorded which). The receptors were sampled from a man aged 25 to 45 who had recovered from COVID-19.

The sample holds a few counts of this clone. The chain couples TRBV18 to TRBJ2-3; TRBD1 matches 8 bases. The germline V gene has CDR1 KGHSH and CDR2 LQKENI. There are 16 residues in the CDR3. Germline trimming cut 0 bases from V and 5 bases from J; bases unmatched to any gene: 7. CDR3 coding DNA: TGTGCCAGCTCACCACCGGTGACAGGGGTGGAAGATACGCAGTATTTT. Translated: CASSPPVTGVEDTQYF.

V and J are TRBV7-9 and TRBJ2-2; D gene uncertain. Trimming pared 2 bases from V and 0 bases from J, leaving 13 bases between. The germline V gene has CDR1 SEHNR and CDR2 FQNEAQ (reference sequence). This CDR3 comprises 17 residues. DNA for the CDR3: TGTGCCAGCAGCTTAAGTAGATCCTATTCGAACACCGGGGAGCTGTTTTTT. Encoded protein: CASSLSRSYSNTGELFF. The full variable domain, rest sourced from reference TRBV7-9 and TRBJ2-2, is DTGVSQNPRHKITKRGQNVTFRCDPISEHNRLYWYRQTLGQGPEFLTYFQNEAQLEKSRLLSDRFSAERPKGSFSTLEIQRTEQGDSAMYLCASSLSRSYSNTGELFFGEGSRLTVL.

Remarks on this clone: One junction end does not reproduce the germline sequence, and a read error may be involved. J is TRBJ1-4 and V is TRBV7-8; D is uncertain. Germline V gene lookup returns CDR1 SGHVS and CDR2 FQNEAQ. This CDR3 comprises 15 residues. As DNA, the CDR3 is TGTGCCAGCAGCCAATCCTGGGAGCCGGGGTCAGTGGACGTTTTT. Amino acids: CASSQSWEPGSVDVF.

There are a few counts of this clone. This chain uses TRBV6-4 with TRBJ1-3; tentatively, D is TRBD1 (5 bases). Germline values: CDR1 MRHNA, CDR2 SNTAGT. The length of the CDR3 is 16 residues. With 2 bases removed from V and 0 bases from J, the gap between germline ends came to 11 bases. The CDR3 coding sequence is TGTGCCAGCAGTGACGCGGGGGATCCCTCTGGAAACACCATATATTTT. Translation: CASSDAGDPSGNTIYF.

This sequence joins TRBV18 and TRBJ1-6, with a possible D match to TRBD1 (6 bases). This CDR3 is built from 14 residues. Trimming took 2 bases from V and 5 from J, leaving 7 bases between them. The germline CDR1 and CDR2 sequences are KGHSH and LQKENI. CDR3 in amino acids: CASSPGQNNSPLHF. CDR3 DNA sequence: TGTGCCAGCTCACCAGGACAGAATAATTCACCCCTCCACTTT.

The chain links TRBV5-3 to TRBJ2-2, with 15 bases aligning to TRBD2. TRBV5-3 is an ORF, and what it does is uncertain. The length of the CDR3 is 19 residues. Losses at the gene ends were 4 bases for V and 3 bases for J; bases not matched to a gene: 10. The CDR3 protein is CARSVPGLAGGGDTGELFF. For the CDR3, the DNA is TGTGCCAGAAGCGTACCGGGACTAGCGGGAGGCGGGGACACCGGGGAGCTGTTTTTT.

The CDR3 DNA reads TGTGCCAGCAGCCTTAGTCAGGGTGCAGATACGCAGTATTTT. Its translation is CASSLSQGADTQYF. The V call is TRBV11-3, the J call TRBJ2-3; possibly TRBD1 for D (5 bases). Trimming removed 5 bases from V and 4 bases from J, with 13 bases in between. The V gene's germline CDR1 is SGHNT and CDR2 YENEEA. The CDR3 is 14 residues long.

This chain joins TRBV11-3 and TRBJ2-5; D is unresolved. This CDR3 is 15 amino acids long. Germline loops: CDR1 SGHNT, CDR2 YENEEA. V dropped 4 bases and J dropped 2 bases, with 14 bases sitting between them. The CDR3 DNA is TGTGCCAGCAGCTCAGAACCCGGTTCTCAAGAGACCCAGTACTTC. Translating it yields CASSSEPGSQETQYF. Complete variable domain (other parts from reference TRBV11-3 and TRBJ2-5): EAGVVQSPRYKIIEKKQPVAFWCNPISGHNTLYWYLQNLGQGPELLIRYENEEAVDDSQLPKDRFSAERLKGVDSTLKIQPAELGDSAVYLCASSSEPGSQETQYFGPGTRLLVL.

The V call is TRBV3-1 (or the pseudogene TRBV3-2), the J call TRBJ1-2; 7 nucleotides align to TRBD1. Germline-derived CDR1 and CDR2 are LGHDT and YNNKEL (reference sequence). J was trimmed by 4 bases and V by 4 bases; bases with no gene match: 6. CDR3 length: 14 amino acids. As DNA, the CDR3 is TGTGCCAGCAGCCTGGGACAGACCTTCTATGGCTACACCTTC. This gives the protein CASSLGQTFYGYTF.

This clone has just one count. The CDR3 DNA reads TGTGCCACCAGCAGAGGAGGGGGGGGTTATGAAAAACTGTTTTTT. Translated, it gives CATSRGGGGYEKLFF. The J gene is TRBJ1-4, the V gene TRBV15, with a possible D match to TRBD1 (6 bases). The V end was cut by 1 base, the J end by 6 bases, with 12 bases between. The germline CDR1 and CDR2 sequences are LNHNV and YYDKDF (reference sequence). The CDR3 is 15 amino acids.

The chain combines TRBV2 with TRBJ1-5; D gene unclear. The V gene's germline CDR1 is SNHLY and CDR2 FYNNEI. This CDR3 has 12 residues. V shed 3 bases and J shed 5 bases, with 5 bases lying between them. The CDR3 is CASSDPDQPQHF. The CDR3 nucleotides are TGTGCCAGCAGTGACCCGGATCAGCCCCAGCATTTT.

This clone was recorded only once. At one of its ends the junction is not consistent with the germline gene, which may arise from a read error. The chain employs TRBV7-2 and TRBJ1-2; D not resolved. This CDR3 is 14 amino acids long. The germline gives CDR1 SGHTA, CDR2 FQGNSA. The CDR3 protein is CASKDFGVVYGYIF. The CDR3 bases are TGTGCCAGCAAAGACTTCGGAGTGGTCTATGGCTACATCTTC.

This sequence joins TRBV5-1 and TRBJ1-3, with a possible D match to TRBD1 (5 bases). Trimming shortened V by 2 bases and J by 1 base, and 16 bases separated the two germline ends. The CDR3 totals 17 residues. Germline-derived CDR1 and CDR2 are SGHRS and YFSETQ. CDR3 protein: CASSLGPPRASGNTIYF. The CDR3 nucleotides read TGCGCCAGCAGCTTAGGTCCGCCCAGGGCTTCTGGAAACACCATATATTTT.

This sequence joins TRBV3-1 (or the pseudogene TRBV3-2) and TRBJ1-5, with D possibly matching TRBD1 (5 bases). This CDR3 contains 16 residues. V lost 0 bases, J lost 2 bases, and 11 bases lay in between. CDR1 LGHDT and CDR2 YNNKEL come from the germline V gene (reference sequence). For the CDR3, the DNA is TGTGCCAGCAGCCAAGATATGGGGGGGGGCAATCAGCCCCAGCATTTT. Translating it yields CASSQDMGGGNQPQHF.

Worth noting for this clone: At one end, the junction sequence differs from germline, possibly due to a read error. The chain carries TRBV2 and TRBJ1-2; 11 bases line up with TRBD1. The CDR3 runs to 17 residues. Germline CDR1 and CDR2: SNHLY and FYNNEI. CDR3 nucleotide sequence: TGCGCAGCAGCGGAGGGGGACAGGGGGTACCCCCTCTATGGCTACACCTTC. Translating gives CAAAEGDRGYPLYGYTF.

The chain links TRBV24-1 to TRBJ1-2; TRBD1 matches at 7 bases. This CDR3 is 13 amino acids long. V was clipped by 10 bases and J by 0 bases; unmatched bases: 4. Germline V lookup: CDR1 KGHDR, CDR2 SFDVKD. The CDR3 is CATWDSTNYGYTF. DNA of the CDR3: TGTGCCACTTGGGACAGCACTAACTATGGCTACACCTTC.

The chain has TRBV29-1 and TRBJ1-1; 7 nucleotides line up with TRBD1. The germline gives CDR1 SQVTM, CDR2 ANQGSEA. The CDR3 is 15 amino acids. CDR3 protein: CSGEGTENMNTEAFF. The CDR3 region has the DNA TGCAGTGGAGAAGGGACAGAAAACATGAACACTGAAGCTTTCTTT.

This chain links TRBV10-3 with TRBJ2-1; TRBD1 might be the D (6 bases). Germline V gene data show CDR1 as ENHRY and CDR2 as SYGVKD. The germline V and J ends were trimmed by 2 bases and 4 bases, with 18 bases remaining between them. The CDR3 consists of 17 residues. CDR3 protein: CAISELGPGQRYNEQFF. The CDR3 DNA reads TGTGCCATCAGTGAGCTGGGTCCCGGACAGAGATACAATGAGCAGTTCTTC.

This chain joins TRBV12-3 or TRBV12-4 and TRBJ2-3; D might be TRBD2 (6 bases). This CDR3 region has 12 residues. V gave up 4 bases and J gave up 7 bases, with 9 bases separating them. CDR3 bases: TGTGCCAGCAGTTCCCGGGGGAATACGCAGTATTTT. Translation gives CASSSRGNTQYF.

CDR3 nucleotides: TGTGCCAGCAGCCACAGAAGGAGGGGCAGGATTTTCCACGAGCAGTACTTC. It translates to CASSHRRRGRIFHEQYF. The chain is built from TRBV3-1 (or the pseudogene TRBV3-2) and TRBJ2-7; tentatively, D is TRBD2 (6 bases). The CDR3 spans 17 residues. V lost 3 bases and J lost 5, with 23 bases in between. Germline assignment: CDR1 LGHDT and CDR2 YNNKEL (reference sequence).

This clone showed up just once. The chain recombines TRBV2 with TRBJ1-3; possible D gene TRBD1, 5 bases. The germline CDR1 and CDR2 sequences are SNHLY and FYNNEI. The V end was cut by 6 bases, the J end by 4 bases, with 19 bases between. This CDR3 is 16 amino acids long. The CDR3 DNA reads TGTGCCAGCAGGGGACCACACCCGGAGGGCGGAAACACCATATATTTT. Its protein is CASRGPHPEGGNTIYF.

A word on this clone: This same CDR3 is encoded by further DNA sequences in the sample. The rearrangement uses TRBV5-1 and TRBJ2-5, with D possibly TRBD1 on 6 matching bases. V was cut by 2 bases and J by 2 bases, with 7 bases left in between. Germline V lookup: CDR1 SGHRS, CDR2 YFSETQ. The CDR3 is 13 residues long. DNA for the CDR3: TGCGCCAGCAGCTTAGGACAGCAAGAGACCCAGTACTTC. Translation gives CASSLGQQETQYF.

This clone showed up just a few times. The chain has TRBV7-9 and TRBJ2-5, with 7 positions matching TRBD2. Germline V gene data show CDR1 as SEHNR and CDR2 as FQNEAQ (reference sequence). The CDR3 consists of 17 residues. Trimming cost V 5 bases and J 4 bases; bases outside gene matches: 16. The CDR3 sequence is CASSPEYARGSGETQYF. The DNA of the CDR3 is TGTGCCAGCAGCCCTGAATACGCGCGGGGGTCGGGAGAGACCCAGTACTTC.

This chain uses TRBV3-1 (or the pseudogene TRBV3-2) with TRBJ2-3, with D possibly being TRBD1 (6 bases). The CDR3 runs to 12 residues. V was cut by 10 bases and J by 9 bases, with 17 bases left in between. Germline CDR1 is LGHDT and CDR2 is YNNKEL (reference sequence). The chain's CDR3 is CATNRGTGTQYF. The DNA of the CDR3 is TGTGCCACCAATAGAGGAACAGGGACGCAGTATTTT.

J is TRBJ1-5 and V is TRBV7-9; 7 nucleotides align to TRBD1. Trimming cost V 4 bases and J 2 bases; bases outside gene matches: 11. The CDR3 is made up of 17 amino acids. Germline V gene sequence: CDR1 SEHNR, CDR2 FQNEAQ (reference sequence). CDR3 coding DNA: TGTGCCAGCAGCTCCGGCCGGGACAGACAGGGCAATCAGCCCCAGCATTTT. Translating gives CASSSGRDRQGNQPQHF.

In its sample, this clone was seen once. The genes are TRBV6-5 and TRBJ2-7; possible D gene TRBD1, 5 bases. The germline V gene has CDR1 MNHEY and CDR2 SVGAGI. The CDR3 extends over 14 amino acids. V lost 10 bases to trimming and J lost 0 bases, with 16 bases between them. CDR3 residues: CATDLTASSYEQYF. DNA of the CDR3: TGTGCCACCGACCTGACAGCCAGCTCCTACGAGCAGTACTTC.

The chain combines TRBV5-1 with TRBJ1-2; D perhaps matches TRBD1 (6 bases). CDR1 and CDR2 from the germline V gene are SGHRS and YFSETQ. V dropped 4 bases and J dropped 3 bases, with 13 bases sitting between them. The CDR3 contains 14 residues. Here the CDR3 reads CASSALGGDYGYTF. For the CDR3, the DNA is TGCGCCAGCAGCGCGCTAGGGGGAGACTATGGCTACACCTTC.

The V gene is TRBV27, the J gene TRBJ1-4; the D gene is possibly TRBD1 (5 bases). This CDR3 comprises 20 residues. V was shortened by 2 bases and J by 8 bases, with 30 bases between the two germline ends. Germline CDR1 reads MNHEY; CDR2 reads SMNVEV (reference sequence). The CDR3 DNA sequence: TGTGCCAGCAGTTTAATCCGCCCGGGGGGGGGATTTTCCGTTAGGGAAAAACTGTTTTTT. Its protein product is CASSLIRPGGGFSVREKLFF.